The 22 T cell receptor beta chains in this list originate from one sample, sequenced in a study of PD-1 blockade in classical Hodgkin lymphoma. Relapse after autologous stem cell transplantation occurred in every patient, and brentuximab vedotin exposure varied. Sequenced by immunoSEQ multiplex PCR; TCRdb stores in-frame clones only, minus some. The data hold 150,000 or so clones, with around four fifths observed a single time. Specimen: peripheral blood mononuclear cells (PBMCs), collected before the second cycle of nivolumab. Receptors originate from a human donor with classical Hodgkin lymphoma.

The J gene is TRBJ1-3, the V gene TRBV6-5; D unresolved. The CDR3 extends over 15 amino acids. Germline values: CDR1 MNHEY, CDR2 SVGAGI. Trimming took 4 bases from V and 1 from J, leaving 11 bases between them. The CDR3 sequence: CASSLRHVSGNTIYF. CDR3 nucleotides: TGTGCCAGCAGTTTGAGACATGTTTCTGGAAACACCATATATTTT.

The chain uses TRBV18 and TRBJ2-1, with 7 bases matching TRBD2. The CDR3 is 17 amino acids. Unmatched junction bases numbered 12, after V lost 3 bases and J lost 4 bases. Germline CDR1 reads KGHSH; CDR2 reads LQKENI. CDR3 loop: CASSPRGAGRAYNEQFF. DNA of the CDR3: TGTGCCAGCTCACCCCGTGGGGCGGGGAGGGCGTACAATGAGCAGTTCTTC.

The V gene is TRBV7-3, the J gene TRBJ2-2; TRBD1 matches at 8 bases. CDR3 length: 16 amino acids. J was trimmed by 7 bases and V by 0 bases; bases with no gene match: 7. Germline CDR1 is SGHTA and CDR2 is FQGTGA. CDR3 amino acids: CASSLTSAGGIGELFF. Written as DNA, the CDR3 is TGTGCCAGCAGCTTAACTTCTGCAGGGGGCATCGGGGAGCTGTTTTTT.

V is TRBV28 and J is TRBJ2-1; 11 bases fit TRBD2. The CDR3 sequence is 17 residues long. The J segment lost 3 bases and the V segment lost 2 bases, leaving 6 bases of the junction unmatched. Germline values: CDR1 MDHEN, CDR2 SYDVKM. DNA for the CDR3: TGTGCCAGCAGTTTACCCCTGGGGACTAGCGGCTACAATGAGCAGTTCTTC. Encoded protein: CASSLPLGTSGYNEQFF.

CDR3 loop: CASSQDRAPNTEAFF. The CDR3 nucleotides are TGCGCCAGCAGCCAAGATCGGGCTCCGAACACTGAAGCTTTCTTT. The chain carries TRBV4-1 and TRBJ1-1; D unclear. This CDR3 is built from 15 residues. Trimming stripped 0 bases from V and 1 base from J, with 9 bases between. Germline V gives CDR1 MGHRA, CDR2 YSYEKL.

The chain uses TRBV10-3 and TRBJ2-3, with a possible D match to TRBD2 (6 bases). Germline V gives CDR1 ENHRY, CDR2 SYGVKD. The CDR3 runs 13 residues. V gave up 9 bases and J gave up 1 base, with 11 bases separating them. The CDR3 nucleotides are TGTGCCATACTGACTAGAGGCACAGATACGCAGTATTTT. It encodes CAILTRGTDTQYF.

The chain links TRBV6-6 to TRBJ1-5, with 9 bases fitting TRBD1. The CDR3 runs to 15 residues. Germline V gives CDR1 MNHNY, CDR2 SVGAGI (reference sequence). Germline trimming cut 6 bases from V and 1 base from J; bases unmatched to any gene: 4. The CDR3 sequence is CASRGQGLSNQPQHF. The CDR3 coding sequence is TGTGCCAGCAGGGGACAGGGTTTGAGCAATCAGCCCCAGCATTTT.

This rearrangement joins TRBV5-1 to TRBJ1-3; D is ambiguous. The germline V gene has CDR1 SGHRS and CDR2 YFSETQ. V was clipped by 0 bases and J by 0 bases, with 10 bases between them. The CDR3 length is 16 residues. The CDR3 reads CASSLAGSLSGNTIYF. In DNA form, the CDR3 reads TGCGCCAGCAGCTTGGCGGGCAGCCTCTCTGGAAACACCATATATTTT.

This chain uses TRBV29-1 with TRBJ2-5; D unclear. Trimming stripped 3 bases from V and 1 base from J, with 12 bases between. The CDR3 loop spans 14 amino acids. CDR1 and CDR2 from the germline V gene are SQVTM and ANQGSEA. The CDR3 DNA sequence: TGCAGCGTTGAGGAAGACACAATCCAAGAGACCCAGTACTTC. As protein: CSVEEDTIQETQYF.

The V call is TRBV11-1, the J call TRBJ1-1, with D maybe TRBD1 (6 bases). There are 12 residues in the CDR3. V gave up 3 bases and J gave up 4 bases, with 6 bases separating them. Germline CDR1 reads SGHAT; CDR2 reads FQDESV (reference sequence). The CDR3, as DNA: TGTGCCAGCAGCTTCAGGGGCACTGAAGCTTTCTTT. Protein sequence: CASSFRGTEAFF.

In its sample, this clone was seen a few times. V and J are TRBV9 and TRBJ2-2; 8 nucleotides align to TRBD1. J gave up 4 bases and V 0 bases, and 2 bases lay outside the gene matches. The germline V gene has CDR1 SGDLS and CDR2 YYNGEE. The CDR3 extends over 15 amino acids. In DNA form, the CDR3 reads TGTGCCAGCAGCGTAGCGGGACAGGTCACCGGGGAGCTGTTTTTT. This gives the protein CASSVAGQVTGELFF. Full variable domain (remainder filled in from reference TRBV9 and TRBJ2-2): DSGVTQTPKHLITATGQRVTLRCSPRSGDLSVYWYQQSLDQGLQFLIQYYNGEERAKGNILERFSAQQFPDLHSELNLSSLELGDSALYFCASSVAGQVTGELFFGEGSRLTVL.

The J gene is TRBJ2-7, the V gene TRBV7-3; D might be TRBD1 (6 bases). Germline V CDR1 and CDR2: SGHTA, FQGTGA. The CDR3 length is 13 residues. Trimming removed 1 base from V and 5 bases from J, with 9 bases in between. The CDR3 is CASSLITGNEQYF. Written as DNA, the CDR3 is TGTGCCAGCAGCTTAATTACAGGGAACGAGCAGTACTTC.

The chain combines TRBV7-2 with TRBJ1-4; D is unclear. Germline CDR1 and CDR2: SGHTA and FQGNSA. CDR3 length: 13 amino acids. With 1 base removed from V and 4 bases from J, the gap between germline ends came to 4 bases. CDR3 loop: CASSLDNNEKLFF. CDR3 coding DNA: TGTGCCAGCAGCTTAGACAATAATGAAAAACTGTTTTTT.

This clone was seen a handful of times. CDR3 residues: CASTSSGGYEQYF. The CDR3 DNA is TGTGCCAGCACCTCTTCTGGGGGCTACGAGCAGTACTTC. This chain connects TRBV6-5 to TRBJ2-7; D might be TRBD1 or TRBD2, each matching 5 bases. In germline, CDR1 is MNHEY, CDR2 SVGAGI. V dropped 7 bases and J dropped 3 bases, with 13 bases sitting between them. The CDR3 has 13 amino acids.

The rearrangement uses TRBV29-1 and TRBJ1-1; TRBD1 matches at 9 bases. Germline V lookup: CDR1 SQVTM, CDR2 ANQGSEA. Germline trimming cut 7 bases from V and 5 bases from J; bases unmatched to any gene: 8. The CDR3 length is 13 residues. CDR3 DNA sequence: TGCAGCGCCGGGACAGGGTATTTTACTGAAGCTTTCTTT. Translating it yields CSAGTGYFTEAFF.

This clone was seen ten or more times. This chain uses TRBV5-4 with TRBJ2-7; TRBD1 matches at 7 bases. Germline CDR1 is SGHNT and CDR2 is YYREEE (reference sequence). The length of the CDR3 is 15 residues. Trimming cost V 9 bases and J 2 bases; bases outside gene matches: 14. CDR3 sequence (DNA): TGTGCCACGCTTGACCCAACAGGGGAAGCCTACGAGCAGTACTTC. Protein product: CATLDPTGEAYEQYF.

The V and J genes are TRBV5-6 and TRBJ1-2; 12 bases fit TRBD1. The germline gives CDR1 SGHDT, CDR2 YYEEEE. The CDR3 is 14 residues long. The V gene end was trimmed by 4 bases and the J gene end by 8 bases; junction bases not matched to a gene: 6. The CDR3 DNA reads as TGTGCCAGCAGCGCGGGACAGGGGGCGCGAGGCTACACCTTC. This sequence encodes CASSAGQGARGYTF.

This clone was observed a few times. The chain combines TRBV6-1 with TRBJ2-7; a possible D gene is TRBD1 (6 bases). Germline CDR1 MNHNS, CDR2 SASEGT. The CDR3 length is 12 residues. V lost 3 bases to trimming and J lost 7 bases, with 10 bases between them. Written as DNA, the CDR3 is TGTGCCAGCAGTGACAGGGGTTGGGAGCAGTACTTC. Amino acid sequence: CASSDRGWEQYF.

The chain uses TRBV7-6 and TRBJ2-2; D might be TRBD1 (5 bases). The CDR3 is 16 residues long. The V end lost 2 bases, the J end lost 0 bases, and 10 bases lay between the germline ends. The V gene's germline CDR1 is SGHVS and CDR2 FNYEAQ. The CDR3: CASSLIPGSNTGELFF. In DNA, the CDR3 is TGTGCCAGCAGCTTAATCCCAGGGTCGAACACCGGGGAGCTGTTTTTT.

This rearrangement joins TRBV29-1 to TRBJ1-5, with TRBD1 identical over 7 bases. J lost 5 bases, V lost 4 bases, and 5 bases had no gene match. CDR1 and CDR2 (germline): SQVTM, ANQGSEA. This CDR3 is 13 amino acids long. CDR3 amino acids: CSVVVTGDQPQHF. CDR3 sequence (DNA): TGCAGCGTTGTCGTTACAGGGGATCAGCCCCAGCATTTT.

In DNA form, the CDR3 reads TGTGCCAGCAGCTTGGGGCCTTACAATCAGCCCCAGCATTTT. Protein sequence: CASSLGPYNQPQHF. This sequence joins TRBV5-5 and TRBJ1-5; D gene unclear. CDR3 length: 14 residues. The germline gives CDR1 SGHKS, CDR2 YYEKEE (reference sequence). The germline V and J ends were trimmed by 0 bases and 3 bases, with 7 bases remaining between them.

V is TRBV13 and J is TRBJ2-2; D is ambiguous. V was clipped by 5 bases and J by 4 bases, with 20 bases between them. Germline values: CDR1 PRHDT, CDR2 FYEKMQ (reference sequence). CDR3 length equals 17 residues. CDR3 protein: CASSNTEDLGATGELFF. In DNA, the CDR3 is TGTGCCAGCAGCAACACAGAAGACCTTGGTGCCACCGGGGAGCTGTTTTTT.